Listed here are 25 T cell receptor beta chains from one sample, sequenced in a study of blood T cells in healthy people across ages. Combining a sample-barcoded 5' primer with a J-beta primer mix, a second PCR ran for about 7 to 11 cycles. TCRdb called the 5' RACE reads again in MiXCR, with one record for every CDR3 protein. Found here are 980,000 or so distinct CDR3 sequences, roughly 52% of them singletons; the top ten hold over 10%. Specimen: blood. These receptor sequences come from a man aged 25-45 years in good health.

The V call is TRBV24-1, the J call TRBJ1-2; D is ambiguous. CDR3 length: 11 amino acids. Germline V lookup: CDR1 KGHDR, CDR2 SFDVKD. V lost 1 base, J lost 8 bases, and 4 bases lay in between. The DNA for the CDR3 is TGTGCCACCAGTGATTTCCAAGGCTACACCTTC. Its protein is CATSDFQGYTF.

V usage is TRBV20-1 and J usage is TRBJ2-5, with D perhaps matching TRBD1 (5 bases). V lost 8 bases and J lost 11, with 24 bases in between. CDR3 length: 13 amino acids. The germline V gene encodes CDR1 DFQATT and CDR2 SNEGSKA (reference sequence). CDR3 in amino acids: CSTQGGLYEGQYF. CDR3 nucleotides: TGCAGTACCCAGGGCGGCCTCTACGAAGGGCAGTACTTC.

This clonotype has a handful of counts. V is TRBV5-1 and J is TRBJ1-4; D remains ambiguous. CDR1 is SGHRS and CDR2 is YFSETQ in the germline V gene. The CDR3 loop spans 17 amino acids. V lost 0 bases to trimming and J lost 0 bases, with 12 bases between them. The CDR3 here is CASSLGVGSTTNEKLFF. CDR3 in DNA: TGCGCCAGCAGCTTGGGGGTAGGGAGTACAACTAATGAAAAACTGTTTTTT.

The rearrangement links TRBV6-5 to TRBJ2-5; D remains ambiguous. CDR3 length: 15 residues. Trimming pared 2 bases from V and 5 bases from J, leaving 15 bases between. The germline V gene encodes CDR1 MNHEY and CDR2 SVGAGI. As DNA, the CDR3 is TGTGCCAGCAGTTACCTTGACCGGGCCAGCGAGACCCAGTACTTC. It is translated as CASSYLDRASETQYF.

The V gene is TRBV29-1, the J gene TRBJ2-7; D call uncertain. Germline lookup yields CDR1 SQVTM and CDR2 ANQGSEA. This CDR3 is 12 amino acids long. V was trimmed by 6 bases and J by 0 bases, leaving 9 bases between them. CDR3 residues: CSVGPSSYEQYF. The CDR3 nucleotides are TGCAGCGTAGGGCCTAGCTCCTACGAGCAGTACTTC.

V usage is TRBV7-2 and J usage is TRBJ2-7, with no clear D. The CDR3 spans 11 residues. CDR1 is SGHTA, CDR2 FQGNSA, per germline. V lost 3 bases, J lost 6 bases, and 6 bases lay in between. Written as DNA, the CDR3 is TGTGCCAGCAGCTTCGAGCGCGAGCAGTACTTC. Translating gives CASSFEREQYF.

In its sample, this clonotype was seen a few times. The chain links TRBV21-1 to TRBJ1-4; the table's D gene call, TRBD1, was not cross checked with the DNA. TRBV21-1 is an annotated pseudogene. This CDR3 is 15 amino acids long. The CDR3 coding sequence is TGTGCCAGCAGCCTCCCGGGCCCCTCTAATGAAAAACTGTTTTTT. It yields the protein CASSLPGPSNEKLFF.

This clonotype was counted only a few times. This rearrangement joins TRBV7-9 to TRBJ2-1; D is unresolved. Looked up from germline, CDR1 is SEHNR and CDR2 is FQNEAQ (reference sequence). There are 13 residues in the CDR3. With 3 bases removed from V and 5 bases from J, the gap between germline ends came to 8 bases. The CDR3 DNA is TGTGCCAGCAGCTTTGCGTATAACAATGAGCAGTTCTTC. Its protein is CASSFAYNNEQFF.

This clonotype was seen a few times. The V gene is TRBV5-1, the J gene TRBJ2-3; no clear D. Trimming took 0 bases from V and 0 from J, leaving 11 bases between them. CDR1 is SGHRS, CDR2 YFSETQ, per germline. The CDR3 is made up of 16 amino acids. CDR3 in amino acids: CASSLGASKSTDTQYF. CDR3 bases: TGCGCCAGCAGCTTGGGGGCGTCAAAAAGCACAGATACGCAGTATTTT. Based on the CDR3 plus reference TRBV5-1 and TRBJ2-3, the full variable domain is KAGVTQTPRYLIKTRGQQVTLSCSPISGHRSVSWYQQTPGQGLQFLFEYFSETQRNKGNFPGRFSGRQFSNSRSEMNVSTLELGDSALYLCASSLGASKSTDTQYFGPGTRLTVL.

The V gene is TRBV7-9, the J gene TRBJ2-3; 9 bases match TRBD2. This CDR3 has 16 amino acids. V lost 6 bases to trimming and J lost 5 bases; unmatched junction nucleotides: 12. Germline V gene lookup returns CDR1 SEHNR and CDR2 FQNEAQ (reference sequence). The CDR3 spells CASSVVLLAGKDTQYF. The CDR3 nucleotides are TGTGCCAGCAGTGTGGTATTACTAGCGGGCAAAGATACGCAGTATTTT.

The DNA for the CDR3 is TGTGCCATCAGCTCTCCGGGACATCCTCAGTTCTTC. Amino acid sequence: CAISSPGHPQFF. This sequence joins TRBV10-3 and TRBJ2-1; tentatively, D is TRBD1 (6 bases). Trimming stripped 6 bases from V and 13 bases from J, with 16 bases between. Germline values: CDR1 ENHRY, CDR2 SYGVKD. The CDR3 is made up of 12 amino acids.

This clonotype appeared many times. The CDR3 loop is CASSSASYEQYF. In DNA form, the CDR3 reads TGTGCCAGCAGCTCTGCCTCCTACGAGCAGTACTTC. The chain joins TRBV7-2 to TRBJ2-7; no reliable D call. Germline V gene data show CDR1 as SGHTA and CDR2 as FQGNSA. Trimming took off 4 bases at V and 0 bases at J, with 4 bases between the two ends. The CDR3 has 12 residues.

The chain has TRBV29-1 and TRBJ2-7; 11 nucleotides agree with TRBD1. The germline CDR1 and CDR2 sequences are SQVTM and ANQGSEA. The CDR3 runs to 14 residues. V lost 6 bases, J lost 2 bases, and 6 bases stayed unmatched. The CDR3 region is CSVSGQGETYEQYF. CDR3 sequence (DNA): TGCAGCGTATCGGGACAGGGGGAAACCTACGAGCAGTACTTC.

V and J are TRBV20-1 and TRBJ2-3, with TRBD2 as a possible D gene (6 bases). V lost 5 bases, J lost 2 bases, and 17 bases lay in between. The CDR3 loop spans 15 amino acids. Per the germline V gene, CDR1 is DFQATT and CDR2 is SNEGSKA (reference sequence). The CDR3 coding sequence is TGCAGTGCTCCGAATCCCGGGGGTGTCACAGATACGCAGTATTTT. This sequence encodes CSAPNPGGVTDTQYF.

J is TRBJ2-1 and V is TRBV4-1, with 9 bases aligning to TRBD2. Germline trimming cut 9 bases from V and 7 bases from J; bases unmatched to any gene: 13. The CDR3 contains 15 residues. The germline CDR1 and CDR2 sequences are MGHRA and YSYEKL. CDR3: CARNSAGGPLNEQFF. The CDR3 DNA follows: TGCGCCAGGAATTCGGCGGGGGGGCCTCTGAATGAGCAGTTCTTC.

This sequence joins TRBV2 and TRBJ1-5; 7 bases line up with TRBD1. Germline lookup yields CDR1 SNHLY and CDR2 FYNNEI. V gave up 5 bases and J gave up 6 bases; unmatched junction bases: 7. The CDR3 sequence is 14 residues long. In DNA form, the CDR3 reads TGTGCCAGCAGTCCGGGACAGTTGAGTCAGCCCCAGCATTTT. Its protein is CASSPGQLSQPQHF. The full variable domain, in which reference TRBV2 and TRBJ1-5 provide the parts outside the CDR3, is EPEVTQTPSHQVTQMGQEVILRCVPISNHLYFYWYRQILGQKVEFLVSFYNNEISEKSEIFDDQFSVERPDGSNFTLKIRSTKLEDSAMYFCASSPGQLSQPQHFGDGTRLSIL.

This chain links TRBV12-3 or TRBV12-4 with TRBJ1-2; D gene unclear. Deletions cut 7 bases from V and 2 bases from J, with 11 bases between. The CDR3 spans 13 residues. CDR3 DNA: TGTGCCAGCACCCTGATCAGCAACTATGGCTACACCTTC. It encodes CASTLISNYGYTF.

The chain has TRBV30 and TRBJ1-1; D might be TRBD1 (6 bases). CDR3 length: 13 residues. The V end lost 8 bases, the J end lost 0 bases, and 13 bases lay between the germline ends. Germline CDR1 is GTSNPN and CDR2 is SVGIG (reference sequence). CDR3 nucleotides: TGTGCCGGTGACAGGACCATGAACACTGAAGCTTTCTTT. Amino acids: CAGDRTMNTEAFF.

This clonotype was seen ten or more times. CDR3 residues: CASSLRTSGGHQETQYF. CDR3 sequence (DNA): TGTGCCAGCAGCTTAAGGACTAGCGGGGGCCATCAAGAGACCCAGTACTTC. This chain joins TRBV13 and TRBJ2-5; 13 nucleotides line up with TRBD2. This CDR3 region has 17 residues. With V trimmed by 2 bases and J by 2 bases, 5 bases remained unmatched. In germline, CDR1 is PRHDT, CDR2 FYEKMQ (reference sequence).

The rearrangement uses TRBV6-1 and TRBJ1-2, with 7 positions matching TRBD1. The germline gives CDR1 MNHNS, CDR2 SASEGT. The CDR3 has 14 amino acids. V gave up 6 bases and J gave up 7 bases; unmatched junction bases: 11. The CDR3, as DNA: TGTGCCAGCAGCAACCAGGGGGGTCTAGGTGGCTACACCTTC. As protein: CASSNQGGLGGYTF.

The sample holds a few counts of this clonotype. This chain connects TRBV7-2 to TRBJ1-2, with 10 positions matching TRBD1. CDR1 and CDR2 from the germline V gene are SGHTA and FQGNSA. V trimming: 4 bases; J trimming: 5 bases; junction bases outside the gene matches: 10. This CDR3 spans 16 amino acids. Here the CDR3 DNA reads TGTGCCAGCAGCTCCTCTCGGGGGACAGGGGAGTATGGCTACACCTTC. Translation gives CASSSSRGTGEYGYTF.

Only a few counts were recorded for this clonotype. The chain uses TRBV3-1 and TRBJ2-7; D might be TRBD1 (6 bases). Germline CDR1 and CDR2: LGHDT and YNNKEL (reference sequence). The CDR3 runs to 15 residues. Trimming cost V 0 bases and J 2 bases, with 11 bases left between them. The CDR3 is CASSQEYRVTYEQYF. In DNA, the CDR3 is TGTGCCAGCAGCCAAGAGTACAGGGTGACCTACGAGCAGTACTTC.

The chain has TRBV7-3 and TRBJ1-1; 9 bases are a match to TRBD1. V shed 5 bases and J 4 bases; nucleotides not matched to a gene: 8. This CDR3 region has 15 residues. From germline, CDR1 is SGHTA and CDR2 FQGTGA. For the CDR3, the DNA is TGTGCCAGCAGCAGGACAGGGGAGGGTGGCACTGAAGCTTTCTTT. Residues: CASSRTGEGGTEAFF.

The V call is TRBV4-2, the J call TRBJ1-6; the match to TRBD1 covers 9 bases. The V segment lost 1 base and the J segment 7 bases; nucleotides outside the gene matches: 2. The CDR3 length is 15 residues. Germline CDR1 LGHNA, CDR2 YNFKEQ. CDR3 sequence reads: CASSQGQGVNSPLHF. In DNA form, the CDR3 reads TGTGCCAGCAGCCAAGGACAGGGGGTGAATTCACCCCTCCACTTT.

The gene calls are TRBV7-9 and TRBJ2-3; the D gene is possibly TRBD1 (6 bases). This CDR3 spans 12 amino acids. Germline assignment: CDR1 SEHNR and CDR2 FQNEAQ (reference sequence). V was cut by 8 bases and J by 3 bases, with 9 bases left in between. This CDR3 is CASPGATDTQYF. CDR3 bases: TGTGCCAGCCCAGGGGCGACAGATACGCAGTATTTT.